The present TCR beta chain was sequenced within a study of cytomegalovirus exposure and HLA in healthy donors. At the level of the study: The approximately 120 validation repertoires used the same platform as the roughly 610 first-cohort repertoires, a later analysis reported.

The study, taken as a whole, reports: Testing in vitro showed a few CMV-associated chains specific for CMV antigens. Cytomegalovirus association was assigned to about 150 TCR beta chains. The classifier was said to identify cytomegalovirus status with high specificity and sensitivity.

TCRdb keeps only in-frame clones here, not all; method: immunoSEQ multiplex PCR. The table lists 260,000 or so clones, 87% of them singletons. Looked up from germline, CDR1 is KGHSH and CDR2 is LQKENI. The CDR3 is 14 amino acids. Trimming stripped 3 bases from V and 3 bases from J, with 8 bases between. Concerning this clone: Its specificity is not known.

V gene TRBV18 combines with J gene TRBJ1-4; D unresolved. The sequence was obtained from a young man in good health and CMV-seronegative. The sequenced sample consisted of PBMCs. The CDR3, as DNA: TGTGCCAGCTCACCGAGGGCAGCTAATGAAAAACTGTTTTTT. This codes for CASSPRAANEKLFF.